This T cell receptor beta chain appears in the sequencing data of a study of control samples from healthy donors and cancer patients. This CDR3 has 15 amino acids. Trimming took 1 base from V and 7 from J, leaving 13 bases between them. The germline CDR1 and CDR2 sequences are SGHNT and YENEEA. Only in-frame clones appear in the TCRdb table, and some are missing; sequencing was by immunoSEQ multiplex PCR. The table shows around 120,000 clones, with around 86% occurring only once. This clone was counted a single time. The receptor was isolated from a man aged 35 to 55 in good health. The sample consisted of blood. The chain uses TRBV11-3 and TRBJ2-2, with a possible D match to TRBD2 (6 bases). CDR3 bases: TGTGCCAGCAGCTTAGTTGCGGGACTTCACGGGGAGCTGTTTTTT. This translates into CASSLVAGLHGELFF.